This passage covers 4 T cell receptor beta chains from one sample sequenced in a study of cytomegalovirus exposure and HLA in healthy donors. PCR amplification relied on 60 Vbeta primers (plus 13 Jbeta primers). Produced via immunoSEQ multiplex PCR; TCRdb's table is partial and in-frame only. The sample carries approximately 160,000 clones, roughly 80% recorded once. Sequenced sample: PBMCs. All receptors come from a woman aged 50 to 60 in good health and CMV-seropositive.

The V gene is TRBV7-8, the J gene TRBJ2-5, with 7 bases lining up with TRBD2. The J segment lost 0 bases and the V segment lost 6 bases, leaving 19 bases of the junction unmatched. Per germline, CDR1 SGHVS and CDR2 FQNEAQ. This CDR3 has 19 residues. The CDR3 DNA reads as TGTGCCAGCAGTCGATCCCGGGGGGTTTCACCTCGGTACCAAGAGACCCAGTACTTC. It codes for CASSRSRGVSPRYQETQYF.

This chain joins TRBV7-3 and TRBJ2-1, with D possibly being TRBD1 (6 bases). CDR3 length equals 12 residues. V was clipped by 5 bases and J by 13 bases, with 15 bases between them. Germline values: CDR1 SGHTA, CDR2 FQGTGA. The CDR3 is CASSAPGQPQFF. The CDR3 region has the DNA TGTGCCAGCAGCGCCCCGGGACAACCTCAGTTCTTC.

V is TRBV7-3 and J is TRBJ2-2, with TRBD2 matching over 11 bases. Germline V gene sequence: CDR1 SGHTA, CDR2 FQGTGA. CDR3 length: 16 amino acids. Trimming at V came to 5 bases and at J to 5 bases, leaving 7 bases not matched to a gene. The CDR3 region is CASSVAGGPYTGELFF. As DNA, the CDR3 is TGTGCCAGCAGCGTAGCGGGGGGGCCTTATACCGGGGAGCTGTTTTTT. Based on the CDR3 plus reference TRBV7-3 and TRBJ2-2, the full variable domain is GAGVSQTPSNKVTEKGKYVELRCDPISGHTALYWYRQSLGQGPEFLIYFQGTGAADDSGLPNDRFFAVRPEGSVSTLKIQRTERGDSAVYLCASSVAGGPYTGELFFGEGSRLTVL.

The rearrangement joins TRBV7-3 to TRBJ1-1; D unclear. The CDR3 spans 13 residues. Trimming cost V 2 bases and J 3 bases, with 7 bases left between them. CDR1 SGHTA and CDR2 FQGTGA come from the germline V gene. CDR3 nucleotides: TGTGCCAGCAGCTTATTCGGGGACACTGAAGCTTTCTTT. It translates to CASSLFGDTEAFF.